This TCR beta chain comes out of a study of shared clonotypes between healthy human individuals. Naive CD8 isolation took CD45RO-negative cells positively selected for CCR7 and excluded terminally differentiated effector memory CD45RA+ cells. The donor population consisted of healthy HIV-negative adults with no recent acute infections or vaccinations. The protocol was immunoSEQ multiplex PCR, while the TCRdb copy is restricted to in-frame clones and leaves out a portion. The repertoire holds roughly 590,000 clones, with 95% as singletons. Remarks on this clone: The antigen remains unidentified.

Trimming at V came to 6 bases and at J to 5 bases, leaving 6 bases not matched to a gene. Germline V gene lookup returns CDR1 MNHEY and CDR2 SMNVEV (reference sequence). CDR3 length equals 15 residues. Study-wide results and limits: It was the non-shared clonotypes that had lower generation probabilities than clonotypes shared by all four donors. Between a few donors, naive CD4 clonotypes were shared at a level of about 5%.

This clonotype originated in a woman under 40 in good health. What was sequenced was naive CD8+ T cells sorted from blood. This chain connects TRBV27 to TRBJ2-5; 13 nucleotides agree with TRBD2. CDR3 in DNA: TGTGCCAGCAGCTATGGGACTAGCGGGACTGAGACCCAGTACTTC. Translation: CASSYGTSGTETQYF.